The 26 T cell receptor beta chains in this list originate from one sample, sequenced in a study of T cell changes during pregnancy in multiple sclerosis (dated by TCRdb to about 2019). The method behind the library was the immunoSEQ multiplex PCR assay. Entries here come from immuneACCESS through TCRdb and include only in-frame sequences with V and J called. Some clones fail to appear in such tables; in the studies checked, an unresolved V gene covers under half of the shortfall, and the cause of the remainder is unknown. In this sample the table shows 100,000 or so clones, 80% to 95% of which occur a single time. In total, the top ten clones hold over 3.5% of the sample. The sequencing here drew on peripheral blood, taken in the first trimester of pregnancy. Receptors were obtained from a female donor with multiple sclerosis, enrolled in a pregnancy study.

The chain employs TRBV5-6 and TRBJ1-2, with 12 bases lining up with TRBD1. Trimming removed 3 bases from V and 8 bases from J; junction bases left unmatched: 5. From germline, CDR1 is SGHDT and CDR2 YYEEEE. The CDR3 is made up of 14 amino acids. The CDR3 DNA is TGTGCCAGCAGCTCCGGGACAGGGGGCTTAGGCTACACCTTC. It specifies CASSSGTGGLGYTF.

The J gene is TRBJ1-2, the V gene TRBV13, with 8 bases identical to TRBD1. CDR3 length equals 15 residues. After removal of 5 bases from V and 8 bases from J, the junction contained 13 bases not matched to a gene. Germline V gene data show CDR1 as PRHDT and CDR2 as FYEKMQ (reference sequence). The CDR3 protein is CASSRTGRGLWGYTF. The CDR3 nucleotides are TGTGCCAGCAGCCGTACGGGCAGGGGGCTTTGGGGCTACACCTTC.

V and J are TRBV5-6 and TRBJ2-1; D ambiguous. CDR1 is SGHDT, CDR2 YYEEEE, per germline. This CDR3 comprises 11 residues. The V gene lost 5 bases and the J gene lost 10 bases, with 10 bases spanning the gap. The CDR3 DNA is TGTGCCAGCAGGCTAGGAAGCGAGCAGTTCTTC. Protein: CASRLGSEQFF.

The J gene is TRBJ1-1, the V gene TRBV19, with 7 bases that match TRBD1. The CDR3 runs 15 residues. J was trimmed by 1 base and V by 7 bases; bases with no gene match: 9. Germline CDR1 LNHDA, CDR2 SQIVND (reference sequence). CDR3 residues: CASTQRTGTNTEAFF. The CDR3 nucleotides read TGTGCCAGTACCCAAAGGACAGGAACGAACACTGAAGCTTTCTTT. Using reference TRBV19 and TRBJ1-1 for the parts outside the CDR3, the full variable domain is DGGITQSPKYLFRKEGQNVTLSCEQNLNHDAMYWYRQDPGQGLRLIYYSQIVNDFQKGDIAEGYSVSREKKESFPLTVTSAQKNPTAFYLCASTQRTGTNTEAFFGQGTRLTVV.

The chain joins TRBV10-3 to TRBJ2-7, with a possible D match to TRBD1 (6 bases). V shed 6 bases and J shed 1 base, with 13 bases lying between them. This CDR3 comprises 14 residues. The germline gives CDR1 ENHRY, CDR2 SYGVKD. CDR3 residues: CAIRQQGRSYEQYF. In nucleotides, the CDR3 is TGTGCCATCAGGCAACAGGGAAGGTCCTACGAGCAGTACTTC.

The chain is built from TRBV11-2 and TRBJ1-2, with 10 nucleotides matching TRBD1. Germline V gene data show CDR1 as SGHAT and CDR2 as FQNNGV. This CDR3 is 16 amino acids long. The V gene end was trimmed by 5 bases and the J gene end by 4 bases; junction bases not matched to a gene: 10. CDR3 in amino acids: CASSPRDRGSLYGYTF. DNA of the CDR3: TGTGCCAGCAGCCCCCGGGACAGGGGATCTCTCTATGGCTACACCTTC.

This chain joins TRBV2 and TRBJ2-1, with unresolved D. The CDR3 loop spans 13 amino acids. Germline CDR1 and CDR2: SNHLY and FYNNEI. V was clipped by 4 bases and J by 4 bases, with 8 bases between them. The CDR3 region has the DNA TGTGCCAGCAGTGGTGACACGTACAATGAGCAGTTCTTC. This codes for CASSGDTYNEQFF.

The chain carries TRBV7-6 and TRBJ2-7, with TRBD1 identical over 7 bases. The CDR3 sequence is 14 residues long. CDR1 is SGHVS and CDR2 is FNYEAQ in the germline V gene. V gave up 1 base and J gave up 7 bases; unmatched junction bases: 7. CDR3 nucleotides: TGTGCCAGCAGCTTAGTACAGGGGATGGGGGAGCAGTACTTC. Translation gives CASSLVQGMGEQYF.

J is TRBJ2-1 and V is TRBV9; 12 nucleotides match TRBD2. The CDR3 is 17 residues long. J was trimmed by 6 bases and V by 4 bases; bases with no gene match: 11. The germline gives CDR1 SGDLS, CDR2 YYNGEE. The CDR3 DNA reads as TGTGCCAGCAGCCCGAGGACTAGCGGGGACTTTTTCAATGAGCAGTTCTTC. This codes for CASSPRTSGDFFNEQFF.

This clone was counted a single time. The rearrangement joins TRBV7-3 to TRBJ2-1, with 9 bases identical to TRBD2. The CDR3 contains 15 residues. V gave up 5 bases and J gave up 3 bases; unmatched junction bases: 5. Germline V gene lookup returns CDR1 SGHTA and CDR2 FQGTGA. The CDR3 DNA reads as TGTGCCAGCAGCAGTAGCGGGGGCCACTACAATGAGCAGTTCTTC. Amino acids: CASSSSGGHYNEQFF.

The CDR3 DNA follows: TGTGCCAGCAGCCGTCAGCGGGTCTACGAGCAGTACTTC. Translation gives CASSRQRVYEQYF. The chain is built from TRBV6-5 and TRBJ2-7; D is possibly TRBD2 (6 bases). The germline CDR1 and CDR2 sequences are MNHEY and SVGAGI. V gave up 6 bases and J gave up 3 bases, with 12 bases separating them. The length of the CDR3 is 13 residues.

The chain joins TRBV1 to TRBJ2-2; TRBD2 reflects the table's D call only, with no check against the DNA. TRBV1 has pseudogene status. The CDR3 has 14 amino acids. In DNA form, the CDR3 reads TGCACCAGCAGCCCCCAGGGACTAGCGGGCGAGCTGTTTTTT. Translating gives CTSSPQGLAGELFF.

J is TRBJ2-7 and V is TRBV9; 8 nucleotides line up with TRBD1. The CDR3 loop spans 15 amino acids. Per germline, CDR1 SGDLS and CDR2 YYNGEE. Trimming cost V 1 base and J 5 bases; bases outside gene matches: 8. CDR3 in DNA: TGTGCCAGCAGCGTAACTCCGGGACAGGTCGACGAGCAGTACTTC. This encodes CASSVTPGQVDEQYF.

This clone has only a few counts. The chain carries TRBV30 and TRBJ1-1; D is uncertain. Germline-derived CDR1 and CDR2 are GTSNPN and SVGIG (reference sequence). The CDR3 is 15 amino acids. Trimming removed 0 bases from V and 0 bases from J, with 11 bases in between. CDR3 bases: TGTGCCTGGAGTGTACGATACGAGGTGAACACTGAAGCTTTCTTT. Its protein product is CAWSVRYEVNTEAFF.

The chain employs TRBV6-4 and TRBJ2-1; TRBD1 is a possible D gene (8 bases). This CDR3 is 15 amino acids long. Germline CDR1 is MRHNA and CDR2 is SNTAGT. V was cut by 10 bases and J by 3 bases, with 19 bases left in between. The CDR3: CATAKQGGDYNEQFF. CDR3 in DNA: TGTGCCACCGCTAAACAGGGGGGGGACTACAATGAGCAGTTCTTC.

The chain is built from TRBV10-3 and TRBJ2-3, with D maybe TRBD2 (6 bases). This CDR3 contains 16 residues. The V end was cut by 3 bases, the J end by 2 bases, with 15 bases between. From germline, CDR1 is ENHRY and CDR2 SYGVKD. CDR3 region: CAISDPPAGDTDTQYF. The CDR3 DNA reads TGTGCCATCAGTGACCCTCCAGCGGGCGACACAGATACGCAGTATTTT.

In nucleotides, the CDR3 is TGTGCCAGCAGCTTGGCCAGACAAACGTTTCAAGGCGGGGAGCTGTTTTTT. This sequence encodes CASSLARQTFQGGELFF. The chain has TRBV5-5 and TRBJ2-2, with D unclear. Per germline, CDR1 SGHKS and CDR2 YYEKEE (reference sequence). This CDR3 comprises 17 residues. V was pared by 0 bases and J by 7 bases, with 19 bases between.

CDR3 in DNA: TGTGCCTGGAGTGTAGGAGATCAGCCCCAGCATTTT. Its protein is CAWSVGDQPQHF. The genes are TRBV30 and TRBJ1-5; D gene uncertain. Deletions cut 0 bases from V and 5 bases from J, with 5 bases between. The CDR3 extends over 12 amino acids. The V gene's germline CDR1 is GTSNPN and CDR2 SVGIG (reference sequence).

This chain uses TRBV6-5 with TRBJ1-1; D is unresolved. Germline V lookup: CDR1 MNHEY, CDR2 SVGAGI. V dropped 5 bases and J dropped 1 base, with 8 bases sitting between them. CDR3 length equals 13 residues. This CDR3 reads CASSTQENTEAFF. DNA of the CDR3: TGTGCCAGCAGTACCCAGGAGAACACTGAAGCTTTCTTT.

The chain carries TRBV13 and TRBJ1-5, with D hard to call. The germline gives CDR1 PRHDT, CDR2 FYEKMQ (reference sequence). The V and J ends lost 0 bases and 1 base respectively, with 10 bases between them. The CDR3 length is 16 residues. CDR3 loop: CASSLGGGRSNQPQHF. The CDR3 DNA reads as TGTGCCAGCAGCTTAGGCGGCGGGAGGAGCAATCAGCCCCAGCATTTT.

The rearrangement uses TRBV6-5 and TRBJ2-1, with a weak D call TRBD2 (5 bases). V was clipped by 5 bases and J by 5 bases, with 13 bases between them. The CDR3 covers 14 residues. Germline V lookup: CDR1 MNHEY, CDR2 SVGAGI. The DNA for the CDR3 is TGTGCCAGCAGTCCCGCGGGTGGTAACAATGAGCAGTTCTTC. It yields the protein CASSPAGGNNEQFF.

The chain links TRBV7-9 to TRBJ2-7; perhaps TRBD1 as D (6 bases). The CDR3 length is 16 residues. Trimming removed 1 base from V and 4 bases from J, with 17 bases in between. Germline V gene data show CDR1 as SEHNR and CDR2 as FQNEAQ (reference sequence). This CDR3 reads CASSLVVGQHLYEQYF. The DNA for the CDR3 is TGTGCCAGCAGCTTAGTTGTGGGACAACATCTGTACGAGCAGTACTTC. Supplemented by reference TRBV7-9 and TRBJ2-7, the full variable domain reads DTGVSQNPRHKITKRGQNVTFRCDPISEHNRLYWYRQTLGQGPEFLTYFQNEAQLEKSRLLSDRFSAERPKGSFSTLEIQRTEQGDSAMYLCASSLVVGQHLYEQYFGPGTRLTVT.

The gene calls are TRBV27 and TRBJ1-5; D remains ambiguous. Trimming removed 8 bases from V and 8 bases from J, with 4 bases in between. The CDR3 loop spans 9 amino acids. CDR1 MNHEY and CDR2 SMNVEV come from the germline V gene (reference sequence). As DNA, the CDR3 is TGTGCCAGCGTAGAGCCCCAGCATTTT. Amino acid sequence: CASVEPQHF.

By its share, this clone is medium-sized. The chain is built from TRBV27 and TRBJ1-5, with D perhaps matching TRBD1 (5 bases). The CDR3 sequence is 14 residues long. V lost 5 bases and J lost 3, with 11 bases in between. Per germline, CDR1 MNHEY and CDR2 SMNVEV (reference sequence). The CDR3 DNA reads TGTGCCAGCAGTCTGCAAGGGGACAATCAGCCCCAGCATTTT. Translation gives CASSLQGDNQPQHF.

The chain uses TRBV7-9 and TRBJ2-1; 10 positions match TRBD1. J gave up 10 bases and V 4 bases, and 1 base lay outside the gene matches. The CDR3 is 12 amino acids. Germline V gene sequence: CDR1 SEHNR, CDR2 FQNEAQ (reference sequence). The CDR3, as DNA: TGTGCCAGCAGCTCGGACAGGGGGGAGCAGTTCTTC. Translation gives CASSSDRGEQFF.

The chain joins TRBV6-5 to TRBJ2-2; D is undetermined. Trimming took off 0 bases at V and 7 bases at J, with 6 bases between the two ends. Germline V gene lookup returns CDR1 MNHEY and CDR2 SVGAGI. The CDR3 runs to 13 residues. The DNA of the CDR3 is TGTGCCAGCAGTTACTCGAGAGGCGGGGAGCTGTTTTTT. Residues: CASSYSRGGELFF.